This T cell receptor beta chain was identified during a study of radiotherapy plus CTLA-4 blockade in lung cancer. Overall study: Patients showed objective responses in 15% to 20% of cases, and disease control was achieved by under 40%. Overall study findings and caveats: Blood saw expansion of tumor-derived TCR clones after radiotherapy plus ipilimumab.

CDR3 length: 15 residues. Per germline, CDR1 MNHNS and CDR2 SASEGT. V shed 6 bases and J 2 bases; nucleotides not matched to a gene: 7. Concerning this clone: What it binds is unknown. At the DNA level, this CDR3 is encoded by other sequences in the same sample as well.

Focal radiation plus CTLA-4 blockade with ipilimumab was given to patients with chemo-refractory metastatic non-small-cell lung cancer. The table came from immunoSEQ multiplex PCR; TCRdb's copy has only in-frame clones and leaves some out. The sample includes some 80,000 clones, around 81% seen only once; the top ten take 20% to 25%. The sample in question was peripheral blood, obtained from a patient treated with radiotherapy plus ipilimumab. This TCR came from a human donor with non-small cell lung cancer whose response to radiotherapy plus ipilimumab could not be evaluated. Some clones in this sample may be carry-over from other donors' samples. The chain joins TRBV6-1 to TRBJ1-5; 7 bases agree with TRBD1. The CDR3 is CASRGGRSGNQPQHF. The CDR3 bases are TGTGCCAGCAGAGGGGGCAGGTCTGGCAATCAGCCCCAGCATTTT.